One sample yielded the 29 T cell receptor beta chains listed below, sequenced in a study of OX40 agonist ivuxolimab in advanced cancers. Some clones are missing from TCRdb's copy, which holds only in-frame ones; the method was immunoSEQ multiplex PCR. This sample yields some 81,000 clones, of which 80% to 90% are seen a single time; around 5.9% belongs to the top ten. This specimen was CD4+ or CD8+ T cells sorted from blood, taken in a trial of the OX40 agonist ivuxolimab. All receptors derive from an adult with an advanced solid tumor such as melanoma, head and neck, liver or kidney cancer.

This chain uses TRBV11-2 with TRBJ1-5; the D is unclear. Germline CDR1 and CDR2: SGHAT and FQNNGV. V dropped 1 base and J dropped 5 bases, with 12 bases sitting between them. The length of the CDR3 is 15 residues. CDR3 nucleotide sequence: TGTGCCAGCAGCTTAGTAGGTACATCGGATCAGCCCCAGCATTTT. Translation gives CASSLVGTSDQPQHF.

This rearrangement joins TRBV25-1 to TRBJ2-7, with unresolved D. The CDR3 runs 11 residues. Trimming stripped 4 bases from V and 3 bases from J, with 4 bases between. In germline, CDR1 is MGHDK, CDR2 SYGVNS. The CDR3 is CASSAHYEQYF. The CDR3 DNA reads TGTGCCAGCAGTGCACACTACGAGCAGTACTTC.

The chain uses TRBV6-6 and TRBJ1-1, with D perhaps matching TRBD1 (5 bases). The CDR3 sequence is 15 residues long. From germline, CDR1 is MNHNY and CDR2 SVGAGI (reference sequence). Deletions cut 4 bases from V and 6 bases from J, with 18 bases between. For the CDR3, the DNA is TGTGCCAGCAGTTCTACGCGGCAGGGTGTCCCTGAAGCTTTCTTT. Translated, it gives CASSSTRQGVPEAFF.

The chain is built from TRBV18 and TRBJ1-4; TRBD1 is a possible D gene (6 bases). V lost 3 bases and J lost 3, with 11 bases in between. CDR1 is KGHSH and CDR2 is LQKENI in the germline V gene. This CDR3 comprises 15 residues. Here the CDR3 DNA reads TGTGCCAGCTCACCCTTCACAGGGCCTAATGAAAAACTGTTTTTT. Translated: CASSPFTGPNEKLFF. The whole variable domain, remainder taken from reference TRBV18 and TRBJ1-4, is NAGVMQNPRHLVRRRGQEARLRCSPMKGHSHVYWYRQLPEEGLKFMVYLQKENIIDESGMPKERFSAEFPKEGPSILRIQQVVRGDSAAYFCASSPFTGPNEKLFFGSGTQLSVL.

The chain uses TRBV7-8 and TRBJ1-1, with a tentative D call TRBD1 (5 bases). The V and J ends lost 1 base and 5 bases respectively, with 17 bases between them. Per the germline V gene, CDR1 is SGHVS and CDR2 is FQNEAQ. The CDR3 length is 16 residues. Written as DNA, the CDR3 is TGTGCCAGCAGCTTAGTTGTCGGGAGCAGGGAGACTGAAGCTTTCTTT. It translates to CASSLVVGSRETEAFF.

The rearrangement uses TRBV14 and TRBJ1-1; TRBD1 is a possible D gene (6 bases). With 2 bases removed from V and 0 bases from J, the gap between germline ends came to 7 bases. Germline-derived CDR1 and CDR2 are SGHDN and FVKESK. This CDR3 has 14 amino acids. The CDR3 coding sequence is TGTGCCAGCAGCCAATCAGGGGTGAACACTGAAGCTTTCTTT. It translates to CASSQSGVNTEAFF.

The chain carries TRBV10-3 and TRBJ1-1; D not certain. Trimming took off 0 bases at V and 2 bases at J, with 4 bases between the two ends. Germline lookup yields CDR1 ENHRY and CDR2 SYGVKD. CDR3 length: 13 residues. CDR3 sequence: CAISESDNTEAFF. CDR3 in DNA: TGTGCCATCAGTGAGTCAGATAACACTGAAGCTTTCTTT.

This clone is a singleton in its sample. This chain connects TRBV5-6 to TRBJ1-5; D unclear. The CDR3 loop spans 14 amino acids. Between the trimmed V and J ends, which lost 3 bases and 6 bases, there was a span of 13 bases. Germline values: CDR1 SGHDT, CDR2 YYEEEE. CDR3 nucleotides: TGTGCCAGCAGCTCGTCCGAGAGGATTCAGCCCCAGCATTTT. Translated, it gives CASSSSERIQPQHF.

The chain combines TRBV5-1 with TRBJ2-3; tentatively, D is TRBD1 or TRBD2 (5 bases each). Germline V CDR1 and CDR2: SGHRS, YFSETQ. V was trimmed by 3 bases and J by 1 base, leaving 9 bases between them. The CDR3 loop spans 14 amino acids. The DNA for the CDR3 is TGCGCCAGCAGCTCACTAGGGGGCACAGATACGCAGTATTTT. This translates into CASSSLGGTDTQYF.

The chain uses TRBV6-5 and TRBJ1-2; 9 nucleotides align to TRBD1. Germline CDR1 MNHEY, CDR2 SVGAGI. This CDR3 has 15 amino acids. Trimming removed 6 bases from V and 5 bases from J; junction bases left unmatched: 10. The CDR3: CASRTGGGQFYGYTF. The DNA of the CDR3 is TGTGCCAGCAGGACAGGGGGGGGGCAGTTTTATGGCTACACCTTC.

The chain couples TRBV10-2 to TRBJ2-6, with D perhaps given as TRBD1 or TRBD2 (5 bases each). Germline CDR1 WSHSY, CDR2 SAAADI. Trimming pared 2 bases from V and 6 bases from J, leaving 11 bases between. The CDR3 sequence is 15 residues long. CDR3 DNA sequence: TGCGCCAGCAGTGAGCGACTACAGGAGGCCAACGTCCTGACTTTC. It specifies CASSERLQEANVLTF.

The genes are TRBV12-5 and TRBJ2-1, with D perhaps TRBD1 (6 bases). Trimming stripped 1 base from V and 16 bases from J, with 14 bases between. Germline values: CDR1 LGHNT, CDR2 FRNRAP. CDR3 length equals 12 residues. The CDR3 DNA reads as TGTGCTAGTGGTTTGGGCAGGGGTAGTCCCTTCTTC. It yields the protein CASGLGRGSPFF.

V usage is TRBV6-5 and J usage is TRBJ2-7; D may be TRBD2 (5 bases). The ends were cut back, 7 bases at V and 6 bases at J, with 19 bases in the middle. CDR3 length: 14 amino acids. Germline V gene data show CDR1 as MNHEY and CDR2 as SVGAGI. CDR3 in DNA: TGTGCCAGCACTCCTACGCCCTCCCGGGGCGAGCAGTACTTC. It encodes CASTPTPSRGEQYF.

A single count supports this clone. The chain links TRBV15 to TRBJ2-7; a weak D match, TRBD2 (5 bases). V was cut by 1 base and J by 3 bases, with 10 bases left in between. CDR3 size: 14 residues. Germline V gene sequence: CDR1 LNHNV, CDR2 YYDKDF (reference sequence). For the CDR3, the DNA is TGTGCCACCAGCAGAGCGGGGAACTACTACGAGCAGTACTTC. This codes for CATSRAGNYYEQYF.

The CDR3 nucleotides are TGCGCCAGCAGCTGGGGGACAGTCGACTATGGCTACACCTTC. This gives the protein CASSWGTVDYGYTF. V and J are TRBV5-1 and TRBJ1-2, with 7 bases fitting TRBD1. With V trimmed by 3 bases and J by 3 bases, 5 bases remained unmatched. Germline values: CDR1 SGHRS, CDR2 YFSETQ. CDR3 length equals 14 residues.

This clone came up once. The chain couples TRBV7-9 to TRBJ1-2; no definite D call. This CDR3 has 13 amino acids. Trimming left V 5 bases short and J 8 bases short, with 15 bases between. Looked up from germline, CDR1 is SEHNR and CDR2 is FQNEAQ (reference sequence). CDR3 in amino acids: CASSRPAGEGYTF. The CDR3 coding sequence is TGTGCCAGCAGCCGACCGGCCGGGGAAGGCTACACCTTC.

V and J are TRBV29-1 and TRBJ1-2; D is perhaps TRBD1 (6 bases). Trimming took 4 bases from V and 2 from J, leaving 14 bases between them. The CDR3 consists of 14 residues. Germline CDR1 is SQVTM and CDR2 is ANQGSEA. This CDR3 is CSVAGTRRNYGYTF. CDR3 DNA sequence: TGCAGCGTTGCGGGGACACGTCGGAACTATGGCTACACCTTC.

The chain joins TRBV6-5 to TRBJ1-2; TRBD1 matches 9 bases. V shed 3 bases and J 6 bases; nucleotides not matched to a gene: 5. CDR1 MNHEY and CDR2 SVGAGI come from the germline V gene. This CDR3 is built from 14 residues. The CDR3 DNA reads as TGTGCCAGCAGTTATAACAGGGGGCGGGATGGCTACACCTTC. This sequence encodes CASSYNRGRDGYTF.

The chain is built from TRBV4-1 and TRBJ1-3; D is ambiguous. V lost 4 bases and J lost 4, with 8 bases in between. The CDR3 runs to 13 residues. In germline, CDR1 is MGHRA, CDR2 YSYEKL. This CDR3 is CASSRGKGNTIYF. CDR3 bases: TGCGCCAGCAGCCGGGGTAAGGGAAACACCATATATTTT.

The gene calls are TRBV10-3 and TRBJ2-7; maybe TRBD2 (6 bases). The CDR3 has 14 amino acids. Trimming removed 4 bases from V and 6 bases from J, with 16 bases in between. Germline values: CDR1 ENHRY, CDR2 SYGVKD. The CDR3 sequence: CAISGYGGGGEQYF. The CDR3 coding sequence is TGTGCCATCAGTGGTTATGGGGGAGGAGGCGAGCAGTACTTC.

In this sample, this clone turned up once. The CDR3 DNA reads as TGTGCCAGCAGATTGGGGTTTTATGGGGCGGAGACCCAGTACTTC. It is translated as CASRLGFYGAETQYF. This chain uses TRBV7-6 with TRBJ2-5; weak D call: TRBD1 (5 bases). V shed 6 bases and J shed 5 bases, with 19 bases lying between them. The CDR3 runs to 15 residues. Germline V CDR1 and CDR2: SGHVS, FNYEAQ.

The CDR3 sequence: CASSRLLTGGLGGYTF. DNA of the CDR3: TGTGCCAGCAGCCGGCTTCTGACCGGGGGCTTGGGTGGCTACACCTTC. The chain is built from TRBV5-5 and TRBJ1-2; possible D gene TRBD1, 6 bases. The CDR3 covers 16 residues. V lost 4 bases and J lost 7, with 23 bases in between. Looked up from germline, CDR1 is SGHKS and CDR2 is YYEKEE (reference sequence).

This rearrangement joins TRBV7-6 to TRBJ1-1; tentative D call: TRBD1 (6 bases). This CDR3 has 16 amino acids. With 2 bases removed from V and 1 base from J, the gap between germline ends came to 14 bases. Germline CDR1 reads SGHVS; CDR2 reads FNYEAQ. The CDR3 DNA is TGTGCCAGCAGCTTAAGTGGGGGGGCTAGGAACACTGAAGCTTTCTTT. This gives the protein CASSLSGGARNTEAFF.

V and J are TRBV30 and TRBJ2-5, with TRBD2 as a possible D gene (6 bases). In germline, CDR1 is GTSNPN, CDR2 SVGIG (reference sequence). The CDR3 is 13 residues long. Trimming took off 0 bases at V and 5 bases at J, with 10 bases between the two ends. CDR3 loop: CAWSVTGLETQYF. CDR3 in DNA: TGTGCCTGGAGTGTAACGGGACTTGAGACCCAGTACTTC.

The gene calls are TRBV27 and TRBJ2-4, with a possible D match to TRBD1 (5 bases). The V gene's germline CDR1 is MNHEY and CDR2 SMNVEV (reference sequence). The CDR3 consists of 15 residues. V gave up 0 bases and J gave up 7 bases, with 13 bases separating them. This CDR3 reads CASSLSSGPRNIQYF. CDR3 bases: TGTGCCAGCAGTTTATCGTCAGGGCCCAGGAACATTCAGTACTTC.

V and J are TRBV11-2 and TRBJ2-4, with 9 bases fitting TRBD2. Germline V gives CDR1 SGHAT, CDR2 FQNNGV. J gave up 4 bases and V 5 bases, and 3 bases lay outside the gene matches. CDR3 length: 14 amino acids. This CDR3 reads CASSLSGSKNIQYF. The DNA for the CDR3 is TGTGCCAGCAGCCTTAGCGGGAGTAAAAACATTCAGTACTTC.

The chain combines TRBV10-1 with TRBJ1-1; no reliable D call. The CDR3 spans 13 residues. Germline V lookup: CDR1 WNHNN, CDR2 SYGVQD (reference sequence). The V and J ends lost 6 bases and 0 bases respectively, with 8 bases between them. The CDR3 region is CASRGGLNTEAFF. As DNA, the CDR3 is TGCGCCAGCAGGGGAGGGCTGAACACTGAAGCTTTCTTT.

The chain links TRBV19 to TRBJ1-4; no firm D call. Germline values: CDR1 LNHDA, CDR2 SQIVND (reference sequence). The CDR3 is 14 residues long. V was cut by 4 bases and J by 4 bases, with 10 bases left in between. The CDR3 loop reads CASSKQRINEKLFF. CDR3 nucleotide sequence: TGTGCCAGTAGTAAACAGAGAATTAATGAAAAACTGTTTTTT.

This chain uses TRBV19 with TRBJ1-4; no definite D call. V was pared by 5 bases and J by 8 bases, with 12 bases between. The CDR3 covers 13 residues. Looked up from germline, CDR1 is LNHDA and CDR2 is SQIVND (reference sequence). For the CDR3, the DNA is TGTGCCAGTAGTGCGGTCTTTGAGGAAAAACTGTTTTTT. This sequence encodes CASSAVFEEKLFF.